Below, 30 T cell receptor beta chains from the same sample are listed, as sequenced in a study of T cell changes during pregnancy in multiple sclerosis. Clones were read by immunoSEQ multiplex PCR, and TCRdb kept only the in-frame ones, dropping some. This sample yields approximately 72,000 clones, of which about 94% are seen a single time; 1.5% to 2% belongs to the top ten. The sequenced sample was peripheral blood, obtained in the first trimester of pregnancy. All receptors come from a female donor in good health, enrolled as a control in a pregnancy study.

The genes are TRBV7-8 and TRBJ1-5, with 8 nucleotides matching TRBD1. The CDR3 is made up of 16 amino acids. With V trimmed by 5 bases and J by 2 bases, 8 bases remained unmatched. The germline V gene encodes CDR1 SGHVS and CDR2 FQNEAQ. CDR3 sequence: CASSQKTGAGNQPQHF. CDR3 in DNA: TGTGCCAGCAGCCAGAAGACAGGGGCTGGCAATCAGCCCCAGCATTTT.

The chain carries TRBV5-1 and TRBJ2-7, with 7 bases matching TRBD1. The CDR3 sequence is 15 residues long. V lost 2 bases, J lost 1 base, and 6 bases stayed unmatched. Germline-derived CDR1 and CDR2 are SGHRS and YFSETQ. This CDR3 is CASSFEQGWSYEQYF. CDR3 nucleotide sequence: TGCGCCAGCAGCTTTGAACAGGGGTGGTCCTACGAGCAGTACTTC.

The CDR3 here is CASQAAPSSYNEQFF. DNA of the CDR3: TGTGCCAGCCAAGCGGCTCCGAGCTCCTACAATGAGCAGTTCTTC. V usage is TRBV27 and J usage is TRBJ2-1; maybe TRBD2 (5 bases). The germline V gene encodes CDR1 MNHEY and CDR2 SMNVEV (reference sequence). V lost 8 bases, J lost 0 bases, and 14 bases lay in between. The CDR3 is made up of 15 amino acids.

The rearrangement joins TRBV28 to TRBJ2-6, with 7 bases fitting TRBD2. Per germline, CDR1 MDHEN and CDR2 SYDVKM. The CDR3 is made up of 13 amino acids. V shed 7 bases, J shed 10 bases, and the junction held 7 bases outside the gene matches. The CDR3 reads CASTNPGGNVLTF. CDR3 nucleotides: TGTGCCAGCACAAATCCCGGGGGGAACGTCCTGACTTTC. Filled out from reference TRBV28 and TRBJ2-6, the complete variable domain reads DVKVTQSSRYLVKRTGEKVFLECVQDMDHENMFWYRQDPGLGLRLIYFSYDVKMKEKGDIPEGYSVSREKKERFSLILESASTNQTSMYLCASTNPGGNVLTFGAGSRLTVL.

The chain couples TRBV15 to TRBJ2-5, with D perhaps matching TRBD2 (6 bases). Germline CDR1 and CDR2: LNHNV and YYDKDF (reference sequence). Trimming took off 1 base at V and 2 bases at J, with 14 bases between the two ends. The CDR3 is 16 amino acids. CDR3 residues: CATSRVSGLGQETQYF. The CDR3 coding sequence is TGTGCCACCAGCAGAGTTTCGGGACTTGGGCAAGAGACCCAGTACTTC.

The V and J genes are TRBV4-1 and TRBJ2-7, with TRBD2 identical over 11 bases. With 2 bases clipped from V and 0 bases from J, the junction kept 6 bases outside the gene matches. The CDR3 is 17 amino acids. Looked up from germline, CDR1 is MGHRA and CDR2 is YSYEKL. The chain's CDR3 is CASSQRLAGIPSYEQYF. CDR3 coding DNA: TGCGCCAGCAGCCAACGACTAGCGGGAATCCCCTCCTACGAGCAGTACTTC.

The chain links TRBV21-1 to TRBJ2-3; TRBD2 was called by the table and not checked on the DNA. TRBV21-1 is a pseudogene. CDR3 size: 12 residues. This CDR3 is CASKRGTDTQYF. The CDR3 coding sequence is TGTGCCAGCAAACGGGGCACAGATACGCAGTATTTT.

The gene calls are TRBV5-1 and TRBJ2-7; D might be TRBD1 (5 bases). CDR3 size: 12 residues. Trimming left V 3 bases short and J 3 bases short, with 7 bases between. Per the germline V gene, CDR1 is SGHRS and CDR2 is YFSETQ. DNA of the CDR3: TGCGCCAGCAGCTCCCAGGGCTACGAGCAGTACTTC. Protein sequence: CASSSQGYEQYF.

The V gene is TRBV6-5, the J gene TRBJ2-5, with 12 bases fitting TRBD2. The junction had 2 bases not matched to a gene; V was cut back by 6 bases and J by 3 bases. The CDR3 consists of 14 residues. Germline V gene lookup returns CDR1 MNHEY and CDR2 SVGAGI. The DNA of the CDR3 is TGTGCCAGCAGGCGACTAGCGGGAGAAGAGACCCAGTACTTC. This translates into CASRRLAGEETQYF.

The chain couples TRBV21-1 to TRBJ2-7; the DNA was not used to check the table's D call, TRBD1. TRBV21-1 corresponds to a pseudogene. The CDR3 sequence is 18 residues long. The CDR3 region is CASSTPRGGTGDEYEQYF. CDR3 coding DNA: TGTGCCAGCAGCACCCCAAGAGGCGGGACAGGGGATGAATACGAGCAGTACTTC.

This clone was seen a handful of times. This chain links TRBV6-1 with TRBJ2-5; the match to TRBD1 covers 8 bases. Germline lookup yields CDR1 MNHNS and CDR2 SASEGT. This CDR3 region has 16 residues. The ends lost 2 bases at V and 2 bases at J; junction bases unmatched: 7. The CDR3 region has the DNA TGTGCCAGCAGTGAACAGGGGGCGACGTGGCAAGAGACCCAGTACTTC. It translates to CASSEQGATWQETQYF.

The rearrangement uses TRBV7-6 and TRBJ2-6, with TRBD1 matching 7 bases. CDR3 size: 16 residues. The V and J ends lost 4 bases and 0 bases, in that order; junction bases with no gene match: 3. Germline CDR1 reads SGHVS; CDR2 reads FNYEAQ. CDR3 loop: CASSSGQVSGANVLTF. The DNA of the CDR3 is TGTGCCAGCAGCTCCGGACAGGTCTCTGGGGCCAACGTCCTGACTTTC.

J is TRBJ2-7 and V is TRBV5-6, with 7 bases fitting TRBD2. Trimming removed 4 bases from V and 7 bases from J; junction bases left unmatched: 5. The germline V gene has CDR1 SGHDT and CDR2 YYEEEE. The length of the CDR3 is 12 residues. The CDR3: CASSAWGGEQYF. The CDR3 DNA is TGTGCCAGCAGCGCCTGGGGGGGAGAGCAGTACTTC.

This chain joins TRBV6-1 and TRBJ2-6, with a weak D call TRBD2 (6 bases). The V gene's germline CDR1 is MNHNS and CDR2 SASEGT. This CDR3 contains 16 residues. The V gene lost 4 bases and the J gene lost 3 bases, with 13 bases spanning the gap. CDR3 sequence: CASSARLGGGANVLTF. In DNA, the CDR3 is TGTGCCAGCAGTGCTCGCTTGGGAGGTGGGGCCAACGTCCTGACTTTC.

The chain carries TRBV5-1 and TRBJ1-1; TRBD1 aligns across 11 bases. CDR1 and CDR2 (germline): SGHRS, YFSETQ. The CDR3 totals 17 residues. V was clipped by 0 bases and J by 0 bases; unmatched bases: 4. Written as DNA, the CDR3 is TGCGCCAGCAGCTTGGGGACAGGGGGCTCCCTGAACACTGAAGCTTTCTTT. This encodes CASSLGTGGSLNTEAFF.

This chain connects TRBV5-1 to TRBJ2-7; weak D call: TRBD2 (6 bases). The CDR3 length is 14 residues. V was trimmed by 1 base and J by 5 bases, leaving 13 bases between them. Germline values: CDR1 SGHRS, CDR2 YFSETQ. The CDR3 DNA is TGCGCCAGCAGCTTGAGGGCGGGGTCCAACGAGCAGTACTTC. Translated: CASSLRAGSNEQYF.

The V gene is TRBV7-9, the J gene TRBJ2-5; 7 nucleotides line up with TRBD2. This CDR3 contains 14 residues. The J segment lost 7 bases and the V segment lost 2 bases, leaving 7 bases of the junction unmatched. CDR1 is SEHNR, CDR2 FQNEAQ, per germline (reference sequence). Here the CDR3 reads CASSLHSGWVTQYF. In DNA, the CDR3 is TGTGCCAGCAGCTTACATAGCGGGTGGGTGACCCAGTACTTC.

V and J are TRBV6-1 and TRBJ1-3; D is unclear. The CDR3 is 14 amino acids. Germline CDR1 reads MNHNS; CDR2 reads SASEGT. Trimming removed 1 base at V and 7 bases at J, with 11 bases between. CDR3 DNA sequence: TGTGCCAGCAGTGAAGGATCAGGTCGGAACACCATATATTTT. Its protein is CASSEGSGRNTIYF.

The J gene is TRBJ2-7, the V gene TRBV6-5; 8 bases agree with TRBD2. The CDR3 has 14 amino acids. Germline V CDR1 and CDR2: MNHEY, SVGAGI. V lost 3 bases to trimming and J lost 4 bases; unmatched junction nucleotides: 5. CDR3 region: CASSYSPGGYEQYF. CDR3 bases: TGTGCCAGCAGTTATAGCCCGGGGGGGTACGAGCAGTACTTC.

The V call is TRBV5-4, the J call TRBJ2-3; D may be TRBD2 (5 bases). Trimming cost V 2 bases and J 1 base, with 11 bases left between them. The CDR3 is 15 residues long. Germline V CDR1 and CDR2: SGHNT, YYREEE (reference sequence). DNA of the CDR3: TGTGCCAGCAGCTTTGGACTGGGAGGCACAGATACGCAGTATTTT. It codes for CASSFGLGGTDTQYF.

About this clone: A read error may account for a junction end that differs from germline. The rearrangement uses TRBV4-1 and TRBJ1-1; D not resolved. The CDR3 runs to 12 residues. Germline assignment: CDR1 MGHRA and CDR2 YSYEKL. The CDR3 region is CASSQPRGAATF. CDR3 in DNA: TGCGCCAGCAGCCAACCCCGGGGAGCCGCCACCTTT.

The chain links TRBV28 to TRBJ2-7; D gene ambiguous. There are 11 residues in the CDR3. Germline loops: CDR1 MDHEN, CDR2 SYDVKM. The V and J ends lost 4 bases and 3 bases respectively, with 4 bases between them. The CDR3 loop reads CASSYNYEQYF. The CDR3 nucleotides are TGTGCCAGCAGTTATAACTACGAGCAGTACTTC.

This rearrangement joins TRBV7-9 to TRBJ1-4; the D is unclear. Germline loops: CDR1 SEHNR, CDR2 FQNEAQ (reference sequence). Trimming cost V 3 bases and J 0 bases, with 5 bases left between them. The CDR3 runs to 14 residues. CDR3 region: CASSFSATNEKLFF. CDR3 DNA: TGTGCCAGCAGCTTTAGTGCAACTAATGAAAAACTGTTTTTT.

V gene TRBV27 combines with J gene TRBJ2-5; TRBD1 is a possible D gene (6 bases). Germline V gives CDR1 MNHEY, CDR2 SMNVEV (reference sequence). Trimming left V 4 bases short and J 4 bases short, with 22 bases between. The length of the CDR3 is 17 residues. Here the CDR3 reads CASSSLNVQGVGETQYF. The DNA of the CDR3 is TGTGCCAGCAGTTCCTTGAACGTACAGGGTGTCGGAGAGACCCAGTACTTC.

The gene calls are TRBV28 and TRBJ1-5, with D perhaps matching TRBD1 (6 bases). CDR1 MDHEN and CDR2 SYDVKM come from the germline V gene. V was cut by 2 bases and J by 1 base, with 12 bases left in between. CDR3 length: 16 residues. The CDR3: CASSLGGVMSNQPQHF. The CDR3 coding sequence is TGTGCCAGCAGTTTAGGGGGCGTAATGAGCAATCAGCCCCAGCATTTT.

The rearrangement joins TRBV5-4 to TRBJ2-7; TRBD2 matches 7 bases. Germline loops: CDR1 SGHNT, CDR2 YYREEE (reference sequence). The CDR3 is made up of 13 amino acids. Trimming at V came to 6 bases and at J to 0 bases, leaving 3 bases not matched to a gene. CDR3 coding DNA: TGTGCCAGCACCCCGGGAGGCTCCTACGAGCAGTACTTC. As protein: CASTPGGSYEQYF.

This chain connects TRBV6-5 to TRBJ2-7; tentative D call: TRBD1 (6 bases). Germline CDR1 MNHEY, CDR2 SVGAGI. CDR3 length: 15 amino acids. Deletions cut 7 bases from V and 2 bases from J, with 18 bases between. CDR3 DNA sequence: TGTGCCAGCAAACTACAGGGAGCCCTAACCTACGAGCAGTACTTC. Protein product: CASKLQGALTYEQYF.

The V call is TRBV6-5, the J call TRBJ1-1; 7 bases agree with TRBD1. Germline assignment: CDR1 MNHEY and CDR2 SVGAGI. The CDR3 sequence is 16 residues long. V gave up 3 bases and J gave up 2 bases; unmatched junction bases: 9. The CDR3 spells CASSYKNRGPNTEAFF. The CDR3 DNA reads as TGTGCCAGCAGTTATAAGAACAGGGGACCTAACACTGAAGCTTTCTTT.

The CDR3 region has the DNA TGTGCCAGCAACCGGGACAGGGGCACCGGGGAGCTGTTTTTT. As protein: CASNRDRGTGELFF. The V gene is TRBV2, the J gene TRBJ2-2; 10 bases map to TRBD1. CDR3 length: 14 residues. Germline V CDR1 and CDR2: SNHLY, FYNNEI. V was clipped by 7 bases and J by 4 bases; unmatched bases: 3.

The genes are TRBV29-1 and TRBJ2-2; 8 bases match TRBD1. The length of the CDR3 is 13 residues. Germline lookup yields CDR1 SQVTM and CDR2 ANQGSEA. The CDR3 spells CSGGQANTGELFF. The CDR3 nucleotides read TGCAGTGGGGGACAGGCGAACACCGGGGAGCTGTTTTTT.